These 20 T cell receptor beta chains were all obtained from the same sample, sequenced in a study of blood T cells in healthy people across ages. A J-beta primer mix and a sample-barcoded 5' primer were used in a second PCR of roughly 7 to 12 cycles. TCRdb analysed the 5' RACE reads with MiXCR anew, one entry per CDR3 protein. The sample includes some 1 million distinct CDR3 sequences, more than 35% seen only once; the top ten take 15% to 20%. Sequences were obtained from blood. These receptors came from a woman aged 55-75 years in good health.

The chain combines TRBV27 with TRBJ2-3, with D possibly TRBD2 on 6 matching bases. Germline V gene sequence: CDR1 MNHEY, CDR2 SMNVEV (reference sequence). V gave up 2 bases and J gave up 5 bases, with 11 bases separating them. The length of the CDR3 is 14 residues. The CDR3 DNA reads as TGTGCCAGCAGTTTAAGGGGCGGGGTAGATACGCAGTATTTT. It translates to CASSLRGGVDTQYF.

The chain joins TRBV20-1 to TRBJ2-7; 10 bases line up with TRBD1. The CDR3 length is 13 residues. The germline V gene has CDR1 DFQATT and CDR2 SNEGSKA (reference sequence). V lost 4 bases to trimming and J lost 4 bases; unmatched junction nucleotides: 4. CDR3 sequence: CSAIGTGAYEQYF. In DNA form, the CDR3 reads TGCAGTGCTATAGGGACAGGGGCATACGAGCAGTACTTC.

The rearrangement uses TRBV4-1 and TRBJ2-1; 9 nucleotides agree with TRBD1. The V gene end was trimmed by 4 bases and the J gene end by 8 bases; junction bases not matched to a gene: 12. CDR1 is MGHRA and CDR2 is YSYEKL in the germline V gene. The CDR3 has 16 amino acids. The CDR3 protein is CASSLRDRALSDEQFF. CDR3 bases: TGCGCCAGCAGCCTCCGGGACAGGGCCTTATCTGATGAGCAGTTCTTC.

The genes are TRBV12-3 or TRBV12-4 and TRBJ2-3; no definite D call. This CDR3 comprises 14 residues. Trimming left V 4 bases short and J 2 bases short, with 10 bases between. CDR3 sequence (DNA): TGTGCCAGCAGTTCCACCAGACCCACAGATACGCAGTATTTT. Protein: CASSSTRPTDTQYF.

CDR3 protein: CSAIDREETQYF. In DNA form, the CDR3 reads TGCAGTGCAATCGACAGGGAAGAGACCCAGTACTTC. This chain links TRBV20-1 with TRBJ2-5; 7 bases align to TRBD1. The germline gives CDR1 DFQATT, CDR2 SNEGSKA (reference sequence). The CDR3 loop spans 12 amino acids. With 6 bases clipped from V and 3 bases from J, the junction kept 4 bases outside the gene matches.

V and J are TRBV7-9 and TRBJ2-6; 7 nucleotides line up with TRBD2. Germline loops: CDR1 SEHNR, CDR2 FQNEAQ (reference sequence). V shed 8 bases and J 2 bases; nucleotides not matched to a gene: 6. The CDR3 has 15 amino acids. This CDR3 reads CASLPGGAGANVLTF. CDR3 nucleotide sequence: TGTGCCAGCCTGCCGGGGGGAGCTGGGGCCAACGTCCTGACTTTC.

This chain links TRBV20-1 with TRBJ1-1, with TRBD1 as a possible D gene (6 bases). Germline assignment: CDR1 DFQATT and CDR2 SNEGSKA (reference sequence). The CDR3 loop spans 12 amino acids. V was pared by 7 bases and J by 7 bases, with 16 bases between. The CDR3 protein is CSVDRDNHEAFF. CDR3 nucleotide sequence: TGCAGTGTTGACCGGGACAACCATGAAGCTTTCTTT.

The chain combines TRBV19 with TRBJ2-2; 7 positions match TRBD1. This CDR3 has 14 residues. V lost 9 bases, J lost 2 bases, and 6 bases stayed unmatched. Germline V gene data show CDR1 as LNHDA and CDR2 as SQIVND (reference sequence). CDR3 in amino acids: CASVGQLNTGELFF. Here the CDR3 DNA reads TGTGCCAGCGTGGGACAGCTTAACACCGGGGAGCTGTTTTTT.

The chain carries TRBV3-1 and TRBJ1-1, with D perhaps TRBD1 (5 bases). This CDR3 region has 14 residues. CDR1 and CDR2 (germline): LGHDT, YNNKEL (reference sequence). The V gene lost 4 bases and the J gene lost 6 bases, with 15 bases spanning the gap. CDR3 coding DNA: TGTGCCAGCAGCCTAGCATCAGGGATCCCTGAAGCTTTCTTT. Amino acids: CASSLASGIPEAFF.

The chain has TRBV28 and TRBJ2-3; 12 positions agree with TRBD2. Germline V CDR1 and CDR2: MDHEN, SYDVKM. V was pared by 3 bases and J by 1 base, with 11 bases of the junction left unmatched. The CDR3 length is 19 residues. The CDR3 coding sequence is TGTGCCAGCAGTTTCTTCCTAGCGGGAGGGCCTTCGGGCACAGATACGCAGTATTTT. Its protein product is CASSFFLAGGPSGTDTQYF.

The sample holds one count of this clonotype. The genes are TRBV5-1 and TRBJ2-7; TRBD2 agrees at 10 bases. Germline-derived CDR1 and CDR2 are SGHRS and YFSETQ. Trimming removed 4 bases from V and 3 bases from J; junction bases left unmatched: 7. The CDR3 totals 15 residues. CDR3 DNA sequence: TGCGCCAGCAGCCATGCTAGCGGGAGTTTCTACGAGCAGTACTTC. Its translation: CASSHASGSFYEQYF.

Comment on this clonotype: A much larger clone is a single base away; this may be a read error. The rearrangement links TRBV29-1 to TRBJ2-3; D is tentatively TRBD1 or TRBD2 (6 bases each). This CDR3 comprises 13 residues. V was pared by 7 bases and J by 5 bases, with 16 bases between. Germline loops: CDR1 SQVTM, CDR2 ANQGSEA. CDR3 amino acids: CSAERGAGDTQYF. CDR3 sequence (DNA): TGCAGCGCTGAGAGGGGGGCAGGAGATACGCAGTATTTT.

The chain recombines TRBV14 with TRBJ2-5, with D perhaps TRBD2 (6 bases). The J call may not be correct, given that the DNA end is closer to TRBJ2-7. There are 15 residues in the CDR3. Germline V gene sequence: CDR1 SGHDN, CDR2 FVKESK. The CDR3 DNA is TGTGCCAGCAGCTCGAGAGGTACTAGCAGCTACGAGCAGTACTTC. Protein product: CASSSRGTSSYEQYF.

The chain links TRBV20-1 to TRBJ1-5, with D possibly being TRBD1 (6 bases). The germline V gene has CDR1 DFQATT and CDR2 SNEGSKA (reference sequence). V lost 2 bases and J lost 1, with 9 bases in between. The CDR3 has 14 amino acids. In DNA, the CDR3 is TGCAGTGCTAGACCTGGACAGAGCAATCAGCCCCAGCATTTT. Its protein product is CSARPGQSNQPQHF.

This chain connects TRBV29-1 to TRBJ2-4; 8 bases fit TRBD1. Germline V gene sequence: CDR1 SQVTM, CDR2 ANQGSEA. The CDR3 covers 15 residues. V dropped 2 bases and J dropped 13; count of bases not matched to a gene: 16. The CDR3 DNA reads as TGCAGCGTTGAACGCAGGCAGGGGGCACGAAATGAGCAGTACTTC. This translates into CSVERRQGARNEQYF.

The J gene is TRBJ2-1, the V gene TRBV7-2; 8 nucleotides align to TRBD2. The CDR3 totals 15 residues. The germline V gene encodes CDR1 SGHTA and CDR2 FQGNSA. The V gene end was trimmed by 5 bases and the J gene end by 8 bases; junction bases not matched to a gene: 11. Here the CDR3 reads CASSPRVAGLDEQFF. The CDR3 DNA is TGTGCCAGCAGCCCCCGGGTAGCGGGATTGGATGAGCAGTTCTTC.

This clonotype was picked up a small number of times. This chain connects TRBV4-1 to TRBJ2-7, with 7 positions matching TRBD2. The V gene's germline CDR1 is MGHRA and CDR2 YSYEKL. The length of the CDR3 is 16 residues. V was pared by 4 bases and J by 0 bases, with 9 bases of the junction left unmatched. CDR3: CASSLYSGRSSYEQYF. DNA of the CDR3: TGCGCCAGCAGCCTATATAGCGGGCGGAGCTCCTACGAGCAGTACTTC.

As DNA, the CDR3 is TGTGCCAGCAGTTTACGGGCTAGCGGGAGGCACGATACGCAGTATTTT. It is translated as CASSLRASGRHDTQYF. The V gene is TRBV28, the J gene TRBJ2-3; TRBD2 agrees at 11 bases. The CDR3 contains 16 residues. V lost 2 bases, J lost 6 bases, and 7 bases stayed unmatched. Germline lookup yields CDR1 MDHEN and CDR2 SYDVKM.

Notes on this clonotype: This may come from a read error, since a much larger clone is one base off. The chain has TRBV28 and TRBJ1-2, with TRBD1 as a possible D gene (6 bases). CDR3 size: 15 residues. Trimming removed 8 bases from V and 6 bases from J, with 22 bases in between. Germline V gene data show CDR1 as MDHEN and CDR2 as SYDVKM. The chain's CDR3 is CASGPAGQGTHGYTF. The CDR3 DNA follows: TGTGCCAGCGGTCCAGCGGGGCAGGGGACCCATGGCTACACCTTC.

This chain uses TRBV3-1 with TRBJ2-7; D is possibly TRBD2 (5 bases). The CDR3 extends over 15 amino acids. V lost 0 bases, J lost 0 bases, and 9 bases lay in between. The germline CDR1 and CDR2 sequences are LGHDT and YNNKEL (reference sequence). CDR3 in DNA: TGTGCCAGCAGCCAAGATCGGCTAGCCTCCTACGAGCAGTACTTC. As protein: CASSQDRLASYEQYF.